The sequence of this TCR beta chain was determined in a study of identical twins. Trimming shortened V by 5 bases and J by 4 bases, and 16 bases separated the two germline ends. Germline loops: CDR1 GTSNPN, CDR2 SVGIG (reference sequence). This CDR3 comprises 14 residues. TCRdb independently ran MiXCR on the 5' RACE reads; one entry per CDR3 protein. The table includes 300,000 or so distinct CDR3 sequences, nearly 9.5% detected once. This same sample was also part of a study on yellow fever vaccine responses in identical twins.

The sequenced sample consisted of CD8+ T cells sorted from blood. The TCR comes from a woman between 18 and 30 years old in good health. The rearrangement links TRBV30 to TRBJ2-3; D may be TRBD2 (6 bases). CDR3 sequence reads: CAWGTGTGPDTQYF. For the CDR3, the DNA is TGTGCCTGGGGGACCGGGACTGGCCCAGATACGCAGTATTTT.